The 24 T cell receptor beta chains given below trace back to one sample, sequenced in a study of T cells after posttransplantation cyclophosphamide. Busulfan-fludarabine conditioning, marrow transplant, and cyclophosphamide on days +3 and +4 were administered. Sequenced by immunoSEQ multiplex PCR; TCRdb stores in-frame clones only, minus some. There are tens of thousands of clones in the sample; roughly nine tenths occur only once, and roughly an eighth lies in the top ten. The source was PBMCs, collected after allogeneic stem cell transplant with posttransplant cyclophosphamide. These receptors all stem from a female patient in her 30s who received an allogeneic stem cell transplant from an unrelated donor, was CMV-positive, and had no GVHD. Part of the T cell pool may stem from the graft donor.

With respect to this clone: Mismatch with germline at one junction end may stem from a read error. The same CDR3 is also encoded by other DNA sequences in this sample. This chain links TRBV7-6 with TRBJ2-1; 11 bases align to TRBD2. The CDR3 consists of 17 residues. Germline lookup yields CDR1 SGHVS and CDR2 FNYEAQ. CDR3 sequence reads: CASSSRLAGRSYNEQFF. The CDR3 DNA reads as TGTGCCAGCAGCTCGCGACTAGCGGGGAGGTCCTACAACGAGCAGTTCTTC.

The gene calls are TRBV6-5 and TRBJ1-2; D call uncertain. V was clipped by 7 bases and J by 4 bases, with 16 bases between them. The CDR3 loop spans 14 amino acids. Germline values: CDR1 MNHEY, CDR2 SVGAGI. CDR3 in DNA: TGTGCCAGCAAGGAGGAACAGAATACCTATGGCTACACCTTC. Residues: CASKEEQNTYGYTF.

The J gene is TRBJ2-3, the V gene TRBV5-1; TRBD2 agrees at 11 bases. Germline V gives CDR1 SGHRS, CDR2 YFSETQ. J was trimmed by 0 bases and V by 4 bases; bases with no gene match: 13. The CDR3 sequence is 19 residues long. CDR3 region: CASSPGLAGGLPSTDTQYF. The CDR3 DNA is TGCGCCAGCAGCCCCGGACTAGCGGGTGGACTTCCTAGCACAGATACGCAGTATTTT.

The CDR3 DNA follows: TGCTCCACGCGGGGAAGCACAGATACGCAGTATTTT. This translates into CSTRGSTDTQYF. The chain employs TRBV29-1 and TRBJ2-3, with TRBD2 as a possible D gene (6 bases). This CDR3 region has 12 residues. CDR1 SQVTM and CDR2 ANQGSEA come from the germline V gene.

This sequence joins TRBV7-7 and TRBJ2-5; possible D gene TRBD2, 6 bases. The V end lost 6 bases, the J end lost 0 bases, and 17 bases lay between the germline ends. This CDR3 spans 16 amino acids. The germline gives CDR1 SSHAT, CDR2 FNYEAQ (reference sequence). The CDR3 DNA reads TGTGCCAGCAGTCTTCGTTGGGGGGACCACCAAGAGACCCAGTACTTC. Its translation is CASSLRWGDHQETQYF.

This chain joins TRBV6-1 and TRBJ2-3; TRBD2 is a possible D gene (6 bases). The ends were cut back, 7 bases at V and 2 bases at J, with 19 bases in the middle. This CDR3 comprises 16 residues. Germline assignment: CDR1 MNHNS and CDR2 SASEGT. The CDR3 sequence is CASTELGGAYTDTQYF. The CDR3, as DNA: TGTGCCAGCACTGAGCTCGGCGGGGCGTACACAGATACGCAGTATTTT.

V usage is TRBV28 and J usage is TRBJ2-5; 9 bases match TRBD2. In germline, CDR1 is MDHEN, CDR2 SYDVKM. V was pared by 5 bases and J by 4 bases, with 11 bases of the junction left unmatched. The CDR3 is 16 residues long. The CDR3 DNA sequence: TGTGCCAGCAGTGCTCAGATAGCGGGGGCCGGAGAGACCCAGTACTTC. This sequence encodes CASSAQIAGAGETQYF.

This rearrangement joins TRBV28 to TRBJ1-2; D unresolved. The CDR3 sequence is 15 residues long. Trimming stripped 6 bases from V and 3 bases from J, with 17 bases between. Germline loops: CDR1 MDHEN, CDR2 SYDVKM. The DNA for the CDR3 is TGTGCCAGCAGACCCGAGGAGGATGCGGACTATGGCTACACCTTC. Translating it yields CASRPEEDADYGYTF.

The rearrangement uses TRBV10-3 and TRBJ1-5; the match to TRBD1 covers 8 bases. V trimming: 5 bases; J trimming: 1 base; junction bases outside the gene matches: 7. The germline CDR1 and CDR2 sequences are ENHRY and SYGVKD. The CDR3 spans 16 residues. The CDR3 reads CAISSSGGQSNQPQHF. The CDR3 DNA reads TGTGCCATCAGTAGCTCAGGGGGCCAAAGCAATCAGCCCCAGCATTTT.

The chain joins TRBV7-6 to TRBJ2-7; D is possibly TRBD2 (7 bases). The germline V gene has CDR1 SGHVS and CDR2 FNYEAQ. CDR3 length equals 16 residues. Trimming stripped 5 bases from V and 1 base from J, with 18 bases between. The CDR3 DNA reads TGTGCCAGCAGCCCAGGGTTGAAGGGGGGGTCCTACGAGCAGTACTTC. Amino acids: CASSPGLKGGSYEQYF.

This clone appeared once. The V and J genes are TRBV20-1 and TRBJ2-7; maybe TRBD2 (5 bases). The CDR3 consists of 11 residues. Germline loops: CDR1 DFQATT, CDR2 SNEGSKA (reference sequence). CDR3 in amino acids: CSGDDSYEQYF. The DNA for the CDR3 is TGCAGCGGGGATGACTCCTACGAGCAGTACTTC.

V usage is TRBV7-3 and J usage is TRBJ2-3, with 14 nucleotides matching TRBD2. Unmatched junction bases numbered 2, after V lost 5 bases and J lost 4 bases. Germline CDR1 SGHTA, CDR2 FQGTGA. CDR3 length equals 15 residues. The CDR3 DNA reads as TGTGCCAGCAGCGAGACTAGCGGGGGGGCAGATACGCAGTATTTT. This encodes CASSETSGGADTQYF.

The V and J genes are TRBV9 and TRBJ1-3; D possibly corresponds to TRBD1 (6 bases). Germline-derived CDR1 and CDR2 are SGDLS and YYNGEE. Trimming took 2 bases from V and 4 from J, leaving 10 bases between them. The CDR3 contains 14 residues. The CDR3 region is CASSVGTYGNTIYF. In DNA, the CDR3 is TGTGCCAGCAGCGTGGGGACATACGGAAACACCATATATTTT.

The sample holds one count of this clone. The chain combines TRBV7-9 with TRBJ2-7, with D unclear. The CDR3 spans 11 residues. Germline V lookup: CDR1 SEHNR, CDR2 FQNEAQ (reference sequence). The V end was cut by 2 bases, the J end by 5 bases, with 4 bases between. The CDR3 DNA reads TGTGCCAGCAGCTTATTAAACGAGCAGTACTTC. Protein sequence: CASSLLNEQYF.

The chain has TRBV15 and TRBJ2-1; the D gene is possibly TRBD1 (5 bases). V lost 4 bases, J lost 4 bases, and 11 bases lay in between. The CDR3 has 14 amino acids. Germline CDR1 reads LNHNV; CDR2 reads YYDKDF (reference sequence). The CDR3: CATSTRAQYNEQFF. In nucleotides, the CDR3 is TGTGCCACCAGCACCAGGGCTCAGTACAATGAGCAGTTCTTC.

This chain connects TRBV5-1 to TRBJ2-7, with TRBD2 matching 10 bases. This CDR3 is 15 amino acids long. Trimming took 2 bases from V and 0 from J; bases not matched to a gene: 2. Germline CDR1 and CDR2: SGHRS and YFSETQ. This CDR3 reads CASSFSSGSSYEQYF. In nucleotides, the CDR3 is TGCGCCAGCAGCTTCTCTAGCGGGAGCTCCTACGAGCAGTACTTC.

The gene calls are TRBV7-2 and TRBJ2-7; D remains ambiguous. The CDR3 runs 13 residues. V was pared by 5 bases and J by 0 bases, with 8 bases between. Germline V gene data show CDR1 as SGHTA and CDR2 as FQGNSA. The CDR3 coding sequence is TGTGCCAGCAGCGTCGCGCCCTCCTACGAGCAGTACTTC. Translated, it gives CASSVAPSYEQYF.

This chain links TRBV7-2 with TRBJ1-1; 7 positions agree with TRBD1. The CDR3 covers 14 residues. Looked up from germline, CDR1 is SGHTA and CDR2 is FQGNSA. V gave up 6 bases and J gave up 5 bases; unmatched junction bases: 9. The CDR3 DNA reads TGTGCCAGCAGACCCCGAGCAGGGGGAACTGAAGCTTTCTTT. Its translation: CASRPRAGGTEAFF.

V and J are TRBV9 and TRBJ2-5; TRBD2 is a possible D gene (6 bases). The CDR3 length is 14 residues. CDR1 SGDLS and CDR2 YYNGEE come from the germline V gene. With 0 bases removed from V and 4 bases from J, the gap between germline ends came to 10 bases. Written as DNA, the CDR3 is TGTGCCAGCAGCGTAGGCGGGAACCGAGAGACCCAGTACTTC. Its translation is CASSVGGNRETQYF.

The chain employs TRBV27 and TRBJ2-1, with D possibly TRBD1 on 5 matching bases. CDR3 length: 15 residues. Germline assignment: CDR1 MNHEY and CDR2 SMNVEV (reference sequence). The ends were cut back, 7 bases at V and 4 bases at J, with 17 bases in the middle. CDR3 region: CASTTKGHPYNEQFF. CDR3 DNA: TGTGCCAGCACCACGAAGGGGCACCCTTACAATGAGCAGTTCTTC.

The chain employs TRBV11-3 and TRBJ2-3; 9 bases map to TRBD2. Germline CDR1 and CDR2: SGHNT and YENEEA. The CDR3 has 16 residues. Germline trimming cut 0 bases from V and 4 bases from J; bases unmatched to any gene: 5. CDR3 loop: CASSLEVAGGSDTQYF. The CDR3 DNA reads TGTGCCAGCAGCTTAGAGGTCGCGGGGGGGTCAGATACGCAGTATTTT.

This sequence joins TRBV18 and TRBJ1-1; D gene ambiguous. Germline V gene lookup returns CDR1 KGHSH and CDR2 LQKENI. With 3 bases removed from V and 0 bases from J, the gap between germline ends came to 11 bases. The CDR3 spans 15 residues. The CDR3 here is CASSPPVSMNTEAFF. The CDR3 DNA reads TGTGCCAGCTCACCCCCGGTTAGCATGAACACTGAAGCTTTCTTT.

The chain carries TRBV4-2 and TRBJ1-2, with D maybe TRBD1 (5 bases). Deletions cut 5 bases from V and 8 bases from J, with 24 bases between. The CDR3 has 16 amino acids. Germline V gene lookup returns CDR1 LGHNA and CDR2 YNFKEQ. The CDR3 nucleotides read TGTGCCAGCAGCAGGACGTGGGGGGAAATAGATCGGGGCTACACCTTC. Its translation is CASSRTWGEIDRGYTF.

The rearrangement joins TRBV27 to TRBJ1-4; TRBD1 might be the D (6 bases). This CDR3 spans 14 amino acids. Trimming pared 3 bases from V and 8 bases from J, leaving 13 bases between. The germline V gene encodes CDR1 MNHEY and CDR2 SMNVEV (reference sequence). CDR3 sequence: CASSFGQRREKLFF. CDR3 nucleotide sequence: TGTGCCAGCAGTTTCGGACAGCGAAGGGAAAAACTGTTTTTT.